The sequence of this T cell receptor beta chain was determined in a study of blood T cell repertoires in COVID-19. Study-wide background: The United States, Italy and Spain provided the acute and convalescent COVID-19 samples.

There are 16 residues in the CDR3. Trimming removed 1 base from V and 2 bases from J; junction bases left unmatched: 4. Germline V CDR1 and CDR2: SGHDN, FVKESK. Authors' analysis steps: Reference gene primer amplification gave nucleated cell count estimates. The method was immunoSEQ multiplex PCR; TCRdb's version includes in-frame clones alone and lacks a portion of them. V and J calls and clone size are copied from that table; D and trimming were computed from the DNA. This table holds about 20,000 clones, nearly 90% found once. This chain joins TRBV14 and TRBJ2-3; TRBD2 matches at 9 bases. Sample: peripheral blood. This TCR was recovered from a human donor with active COVID-19. The donor label of this sample is uncertain. The CDR3 loop reads CASSQVGTSYTDTQYF. The CDR3 DNA is TGTGCCAGCAGCCAAGTAGGGACTAGCTACACAGATACGCAGTATTTT.